These 27 T cell receptor beta chains came from one sample sequenced in a study of blood T cell repertoires in COVID-19. Clones were read by immunoSEQ multiplex PCR, and TCRdb kept only the in-frame ones, dropping some. This sample has 100,000 to 150,000 clones, with 80% to 85% found just once. Sequenced: peripheral blood. These receptors all stem from a man in his sixties with acute or convalescent COVID-19.

This chain connects TRBV5-1 to TRBJ1-2, with D possibly being TRBD1 (6 bases). The germline V and J ends were trimmed by 4 bases and 5 bases, with 12 bases remaining between them. The CDR3 extends over 13 amino acids. CDR1 is SGHRS, CDR2 YFSETQ, per germline. This chain's CDR3 is CASSPDSRYGYTF. In DNA, the CDR3 is TGCGCCAGCAGCCCGGACAGCCGTTATGGCTACACCTTC.

This clone was recorded a few times. The CDR3: CASIRYEQYF. In DNA, the CDR3 is TGTGCCAGCATCAGGTACGAGCAGTACTTC. The V and J genes are TRBV11-2 and TRBJ2-7; D not resolved. V was shortened by 7 bases and J by 4 bases, with 5 bases between the two germline ends. Germline V gene data show CDR1 as SGHAT and CDR2 as FQNNGV. The CDR3 extends over 10 amino acids.

The V call is TRBV6-5, the J call TRBJ1-2, with 8 bases aligning to TRBD1. Germline CDR1 reads MNHEY; CDR2 reads SVGAGI. Trimming removed 6 bases from V and 5 bases from J; junction bases left unmatched: 11. This CDR3 is 15 amino acids long. For the CDR3, the DNA is TGTGCCAGCAGCCCCTCAGGGGGCAGTTTGTATGGCTACACCTTC. The encoded protein is CASSPSGGSLYGYTF.

This clone showed up just a few times. The J gene is TRBJ1-4, the V gene TRBV9; 7 bases map to TRBD1. The ends lost 4 bases at V and 4 bases at J; junction bases unmatched: 7. Looked up from germline, CDR1 is SGDLS and CDR2 is YYNGEE. The CDR3 has 15 residues. Here the CDR3 reads CASSPRQGHNEKLFF. In DNA, the CDR3 is TGTGCCAGCAGCCCGAGACAGGGCCATAATGAAAAACTGTTTTTT. The whole variable domain, remainder taken from reference TRBV9 and TRBJ1-4, is DSGVTQTPKHLITATGQRVTLRCSPRSGDLSVYWYQQSLDQGLQFLIQYYNGEERAKGNILERFSAQQFPDLHSELNLSSLELGDSALYFCASSPRQGHNEKLFFGSGTQLSVL.

This chain connects TRBV5-6 to TRBJ1-3; 7 bases map to TRBD1. This CDR3 has 15 amino acids. V trimming: 0 bases; J trimming: 3 bases; junction bases outside the gene matches: 3. From germline, CDR1 is SGHDT and CDR2 YYEEEE. CDR3 in amino acids: CASSLGQGFGNTIYF. CDR3 DNA sequence: TGTGCCAGCAGCTTGGGACAGGGCTTTGGAAACACCATATATTTT.

The chain has TRBV14 and TRBJ2-1; no clear D. V lost 4 bases, J lost 1 base, and 23 bases lay in between. CDR3 size: 19 residues. From germline, CDR1 is SGHDN and CDR2 FVKESK. This CDR3 is CASSRHFRRHNSSYNEQFF. As DNA, the CDR3 is TGTGCCAGCAGCCGGCATTTTAGACGGCACAACAGTTCCTACAATGAGCAGTTCTTC.

This sequence joins TRBV5-1 and TRBJ2-3, with 8 bases matching TRBD2. CDR3 length equals 15 residues. From germline, CDR1 is SGHRS and CDR2 YFSETQ. This CDR3 reads CASSSSGGITDTQYF. The CDR3 region has the DNA TGCGCATCAAGTTCGTCGGGGGGGATCACAGATACGCAGTATTTT.

The chain links TRBV6-5 to TRBJ2-7, with 10 nucleotides matching TRBD1. This CDR3 spans 15 amino acids. Germline CDR1 MNHEY, CDR2 SVGAGI. With V trimmed by 5 bases and J by 3 bases, 7 bases remained unmatched. CDR3 residues: CASSPDRGVRYEQYF. The CDR3 region has the DNA TGTGCCAGCAGTCCGGACAGGGGGGTCCGCTACGAGCAGTACTTC.

The chain joins TRBV11-2 to TRBJ2-1, with 12 bases identical to TRBD1. This CDR3 contains 14 residues. Trimming cost V 5 bases and J 8 bases; bases outside gene matches: 4. CDR1 is SGHAT, CDR2 FQNNGV, per germline. For the CDR3, the DNA is TGTGCCAGCAGCCGGGACAGGGGGCGGCATGAGCAGTTCTTC. It specifies CASSRDRGRHEQFF.

This sequence joins TRBV20-1 and TRBJ1-2, with 7 bases aligning to TRBD1. The junction had 4 bases not matched to a gene; V was cut back by 3 bases and J by 3 bases. The CDR3 length is 13 residues. Germline V gene lookup returns CDR1 DFQATT and CDR2 SNEGSKA (reference sequence). The DNA of the CDR3 is TGCAGTGCTAGTGATGACAGGGACTATGGCTACACCTTC. Amino acids: CSASDDRDYGYTF.

This clone was recorded a few times. The chain employs TRBV5-1 and TRBJ1-1; a possible D gene is TRBD1 (6 bases). Germline V gene lookup returns CDR1 SGHRS and CDR2 YFSETQ. This CDR3 spans 14 amino acids. V lost 3 bases to trimming and J lost 7 bases, with 16 bases between them. The CDR3 DNA sequence: TGCGCCAGCAGCTCCGAGGACAGCAGAAATGAAGCTTTCTTT. Translated: CASSSEDSRNEAFF.

The V and J genes are TRBV4-1 and TRBJ1-2; D gene uncertain. The V and J ends lost 0 bases and 1 base respectively, with 9 bases between them. The CDR3 sequence is 15 residues long. CDR1 and CDR2 (germline): MGHRA, YSYEKL. The CDR3 protein is CASSQDHNLNYGYTF. The CDR3 nucleotides read TGCGCCAGCAGCCAAGATCACAATCTTAACTATGGCTACACCTTC.

The genes are TRBV7-8 and TRBJ2-7; 12 bases fit TRBD2. The V gene end was trimmed by 5 bases and the J gene end by 6 bases; junction bases not matched to a gene: 11. CDR3 length: 16 residues. Germline CDR1 and CDR2: SGHVS and FQNEAQ. The CDR3 here is CASSRLLAGGSVEQYF. As DNA, the CDR3 is TGTGCCAGCAGCCGCCTACTAGCGGGGGGCAGCGTCGAGCAGTACTTC.

This clone was counted a single time. V is TRBV19 and J is TRBJ1-3; D gene ambiguous. Germline loops: CDR1 LNHDA, CDR2 SQIVND (reference sequence). Trimming left V 2 bases short and J 0 bases short, with 5 bases between. This CDR3 comprises 14 residues. The CDR3 DNA reads as TGTGCCAGTAGTATATCTAGCTCTGGAAACACCATATATTTT. Its translation is CASSISSSGNTIYF.

The chain combines TRBV6-5 with TRBJ1-5; weak D call: TRBD1 (6 bases). Germline-derived CDR1 and CDR2 are MNHEY and SVGAGI. This CDR3 region has 15 residues. V was shortened by 10 bases and J by 0 bases, with 16 bases between the two germline ends. CDR3 in amino acids: CANTPGHYSNQPQHF. CDR3 nucleotides: TGTGCCAACACCCCGGGACACTATAGCAATCAGCCCCAGCATTTT.

The sample holds a few counts of this clone. This chain uses TRBV30 with TRBJ2-5; D remains ambiguous. The CDR3 covers 13 residues. Germline CDR1 GTSNPN, CDR2 SVGIG (reference sequence). Trimming shortened V by 4 bases and J by 1 base, and 10 bases separated the two germline ends. The CDR3 region is CAWIGRSQETQYF. Here the CDR3 DNA reads TGTGCCTGGATTGGCAGATCCCAAGAGACCCAGTACTTC.

In its sample, this clone was seen a few times. The CDR3 sequence: CASSSTGTGAYNEQFF. Written as DNA, the CDR3 is TGTGCCAGCAGCTCGACCGGAACAGGAGCCTACAATGAGCAGTTCTTC. This chain joins TRBV11-3 and TRBJ2-1, with TRBD1 as a possible D gene (5 bases). This CDR3 spans 16 amino acids. V was clipped by 4 bases and J by 2 bases, with 15 bases between them. Germline loops: CDR1 SGHNT, CDR2 YENEEA.

V gene TRBV29-1 combines with J gene TRBJ1-3, with D possibly being TRBD1 (6 bases). The CDR3 loop spans 13 amino acids. Trimming stripped 2 bases from V and 2 bases from J, with 7 bases between. Germline lookup yields CDR1 SQVTM and CDR2 ANQGSEA. The CDR3 DNA follows: TGCAGCGTTGAACAGGGGACTGGAAACACCATATATTTT. Amino acid sequence: CSVEQGTGNTIYF.

The chain has TRBV29-1 and TRBJ2-7; D is perhaps TRBD1 (6 bases). The CDR3 covers 12 residues. Germline V CDR1 and CDR2: SQVTM, ANQGSEA. The V end lost 4 bases, the J end lost 2 bases, and 9 bases lay between the germline ends. The DNA for the CDR3 is TGCAGCGTTGTACAGGGAACCTACGAGCAGTACTTC. This encodes CSVVQGTYEQYF.

The chain uses TRBV14 and TRBJ2-7, with 8 bases fitting TRBD2. CDR1 SGHDN and CDR2 FVKESK come from the germline V gene. The CDR3 is 16 residues long. Trimming took 1 base from V and 1 from J; bases not matched to a gene: 6. Written as DNA, the CDR3 is TGTGCCAGCAGCCAAGTGGCGGGGGGATATTCCTACGAGCAGTACTTC. It specifies CASSQVAGGYSYEQYF.

The chain employs TRBV6-5 and TRBJ2-6; D perhaps matches TRBD1 (5 bases). Germline CDR1 reads MNHEY; CDR2 reads SVGAGI. The CDR3 has 15 residues. Deletions cut 6 bases from V and 4 bases from J, with 13 bases between. DNA of the CDR3: TGTGCCAGCAGCCCAGGGCCATCAGGGGCCAACGTCCTGACTTTC. Its translation is CASSPGPSGANVLTF.

The chain couples TRBV6-5 to TRBJ1-1; D is undetermined. The CDR3 extends over 14 amino acids. Germline CDR1 reads MNHEY; CDR2 reads SVGAGI. The V end lost 4 bases, the J end lost 1 base, and 10 bases lay between the germline ends. CDR3 sequence reads: CASSWQAANTEAFF. CDR3 nucleotide sequence: TGTGCCAGCAGTTGGCAGGCAGCGAACACTGAAGCTTTCTTT.

The chain is built from TRBV12-3 or TRBV12-4 and TRBJ1-1; D not certain. Trimming cost V 5 bases and J 4 bases, with 11 bases left between them. This CDR3 region has 13 residues. The CDR3 DNA follows: TGTGCCAGCAGTGCCCAGGATACCACTGAAGCTTTCTTT. It specifies CASSAQDTTEAFF.

The rearrangement joins TRBV18 to TRBJ2-1; tentative D call: TRBD1 (6 bases). From germline, CDR1 is KGHSH and CDR2 LQKENI. CDR3 length: 12 residues. V was clipped by 5 bases and J by 9 bases, with 11 bases between them. The DNA for the CDR3 is TGTGCCAGCTCATCCGGGACACCTGAGCAGTTCTTC. Translated: CASSSGTPEQFF.

CDR3: CASSILGSSNTGELFF. The CDR3 DNA follows: TGTGCCAGTAGTATACTTGGTAGTTCGAACACCGGGGAGCTGTTTTTT. The chain combines TRBV19 with TRBJ2-2; the D is unclear. Trimming stripped 2 bases from V and 0 bases from J, with 10 bases between. Germline lookup yields CDR1 LNHDA and CDR2 SQIVND (reference sequence). This CDR3 comprises 16 residues.

V usage is TRBV18 and J usage is TRBJ1-4, with 10 bases aligning to TRBD1. The V segment lost 5 bases and the J segment 2 bases; nucleotides outside the gene matches: 8. Looked up from germline, CDR1 is KGHSH and CDR2 is LQKENI. The CDR3 has 17 residues. The CDR3 is CASSSSRDRGTNEKLFF. DNA for the CDR3: TGTGCCAGCTCATCGTCCCGGGACAGGGGCACTAATGAAAAACTGTTTTTT.

Remarks on this clone: This sample includes further DNA sequences coding for the same CDR3. The chain employs TRBV5-1 and TRBJ2-2, with 9 positions matching TRBD1. V dropped 0 bases and J dropped 5; count of bases not matched to a gene: 2. This CDR3 has 15 residues. Germline lookup yields CDR1 SGHRS and CDR2 YFSETQ. The CDR3 is CASSLGQGGTGELFF. DNA for the CDR3: TGCGCCAGCAGCTTGGGACAGGGGGGAACCGGGGAGCTGTTTTTT.